The 30 T cell receptor beta chains below all came from one sample that was sequenced in a study of cytomegalovirus exposure and HLA in healthy donors. 60 Vbeta and 13 Jbeta primers were used in PCR. The protocol was immunoSEQ multiplex PCR, while the TCRdb copy is restricted to in-frame clones and leaves out a portion. Among 90,000 to 140,000 clones listed, 75% were seen once. The source material was PBMCs. These receptors came from a man aged 35-49 years in good health and CMV-seronegative.

This chain joins TRBV13 and TRBJ2-5; 7 nucleotides line up with TRBD2. The CDR3 contains 17 residues. Germline assignment: CDR1 PRHDT and CDR2 FYEKMQ (reference sequence). V shed 1 base and J 4 bases; nucleotides not matched to a gene: 12. The CDR3 loop reads CASSLVPLGLRPETQYF. As DNA, the CDR3 is TGTGCCAGCAGCTTAGTTCCCCTGGGACTACGACCAGAGACCCAGTACTTC. Complete variable domain (other parts from reference TRBV13 and TRBJ2-5): AAGVIQSPRHLIKEKRETATLKCYPIPRHDTVYWYQQGPGQDPQFLISFYEKMQSDKGSIPDRFSAQQFSDYHSELNMSSLELGDSALYFCASSLVPLGLRPETQYFGPGTRLLVL.

The J gene is TRBJ1-5, the V gene TRBV19; D remains ambiguous. The V end lost 3 bases, the J end lost 5 bases, and 14 bases lay between the germline ends. This CDR3 has 15 residues. The germline CDR1 and CDR2 sequences are LNHDA and SQIVND (reference sequence). CDR3 loop: CASSMDGRFYQPQHF. DNA of the CDR3: TGTGCCAGTAGTATGGATGGGCGCTTCTATCAGCCCCAGCATTTT. Using reference TRBV19 and TRBJ1-5 for the parts outside the CDR3, the full variable domain is DGGITQSPKYLFRKEGQNVTLSCEQNLNHDAMYWYRQDPGQGLRLIYYSQIVNDFQKGDIAEGYSVSREKKESFPLTVTSAQKNPTAFYLCASSMDGRFYQPQHFGDGTRLSIL.

The chain joins TRBV7-2 to TRBJ2-5; 8 bases line up with TRBD1. The CDR3 spans 15 residues. The germline CDR1 and CDR2 sequences are SGHTA and FQGNSA. V lost 1 base, J lost 4 bases, and 5 bases stayed unmatched. The CDR3 loop is CASSLVYRGSETQYF. The CDR3 nucleotides read TGTGCCAGCAGCTTAGTGTACAGGGGGTCAGAGACCCAGTACTTC.

CDR3 DNA sequence: TGTGCCAGCAGCGGACTGGCGGGGGGGTCGTACGAGCAGTACTTC. It yields the protein CASSGLAGGSYEQYF. This sequence joins TRBV5-6 and TRBJ2-7, with TRBD2 identical over 9 bases. V dropped 4 bases and J dropped 4; count of bases not matched to a gene: 9. CDR3 length: 15 amino acids. Germline V gene data show CDR1 as SGHDT and CDR2 as YYEEEE.

As to this clone: A single base is all that separates this from a far larger clone, so a read error is likely. At the DNA level, this CDR3 is encoded by other sequences in the same sample as well. The V and J genes are TRBV7-2 and TRBJ1-5; 9 positions match TRBD1. Germline assignment: CDR1 SGHTA and CDR2 FQGNSA. The CDR3 totals 17 residues. The CDR3 reads CASSLGGQGYSNQPQHF. CDR3 bases: TGTGCCAGCAGCTTAGGGGGACAGGGATATAGCAATCAGCCCCAGCACTTT.

J is TRBJ2-7 and V is TRBV5-6, with D possibly TRBD1 on 5 matching bases. The germline CDR1 and CDR2 sequences are SGHDT and YYEEEE. The CDR3 is made up of 13 amino acids. The ends were cut back, 4 bases at V and 0 bases at J, with 8 bases in the middle. CDR3 sequence: CASSQTVSYEQYF. In DNA, the CDR3 is TGTGCCAGCAGCCAGACAGTCTCCTACGAGCAGTACTTC.

In its sample, this clone was seen a few times. The V gene is TRBV5-5, the J gene TRBJ1-2, with 9 bases identical to TRBD1. J gave up 4 bases and V 4 bases, and 2 bases lay outside the gene matches. CDR1 and CDR2 from the germline V gene are SGHKS and YYEKEE (reference sequence). This CDR3 is 13 amino acids long. The CDR3 loop reads CASSQDRGYGYTF. In DNA form, the CDR3 reads TGTGCCAGCAGCCAGGACAGGGGCTATGGCTACACCTTC.

The V and J genes are TRBV30 and TRBJ1-1; maybe TRBD1 (6 bases). The CDR3 is 13 residues long. V was shortened by 2 bases and J by 0 bases, with 7 bases between the two germline ends. Germline V CDR1 and CDR2: GTSNPN, SVGIG (reference sequence). The CDR3: CAWSSGVNTEAFF. As DNA, the CDR3 is TGTGCCTGGAGTTCAGGGGTGAACACTGAAGCTTTCTTT.

This clone was observed a handful of times. The chain recombines TRBV4-1 with TRBJ1-5; no clear D gene. Germline loops: CDR1 MGHRA, CDR2 YSYEKL. V was trimmed by 2 bases and J by 3 bases, leaving 17 bases between them. CDR3 length equals 17 residues. The CDR3 DNA reads as TGCGCCAGCAGCCAATTGACCGGAGGGCGACTCAATCAGCCCCAGCATTTT. This sequence encodes CASSQLTGGRLNQPQHF.

The V and J genes are TRBV5-6 and TRBJ2-1, with TRBD1 matching 9 bases. The germline gives CDR1 SGHDT, CDR2 YYEEEE. J was trimmed by 2 bases and V by 6 bases; bases with no gene match: 9. This CDR3 contains 16 residues. CDR3 DNA sequence: TGTGCCAGCACCCCCCCGGGGACAGGGACCTACAATGAGCAGTTCTTC. This gives the protein CASTPPGTGTYNEQFF.

This clone has a handful of counts. V and J are TRBV15 and TRBJ1-3; the D gene is possibly TRBD1 (6 bases). Germline CDR1 is LNHNV and CDR2 is YYDKDF (reference sequence). The CDR3 contains 16 residues. The V end was cut by 5 bases, the J end by 4 bases, with 18 bases between. CDR3 DNA sequence: TGTGCCACCAGCCCAGGCCGCAGGGGATCCGGAAACACCATATATTTT. This gives the protein CATSPGRRGSGNTIYF. Supplemented by reference TRBV15 and TRBJ1-3, the full variable domain reads DAMVIQNPRYQVTQFGKPVTLSCSQTLNHNVMYWYQQKSSQAPKLLFHYYDKDFNNEADTPDNFQSRRPNTSFCFLDIRSPGLGDTAMYLCATSPGRRGSGNTIYFGEGSWLTVV.

This clone was detected only a few times. The rearrangement joins TRBV6-5 to TRBJ2-7, with 7 bases identical to TRBD1. The CDR3 loop spans 13 amino acids. V gave up 8 bases and J gave up 2 bases; unmatched junction bases: 6. CDR1 MNHEY and CDR2 SVGAGI come from the germline V gene. CDR3: CASATGQAYEQYF. The CDR3 coding sequence is TGTGCCAGCGCTACCGGACAGGCCTACGAGCAGTACTTC.

The gene calls are TRBV5-1 and TRBJ1-1; D unresolved. V was shortened by 0 bases and J by 10 bases, with 10 bases between the two germline ends. CDR3 length: 12 amino acids. Germline values: CDR1 SGHRS, CDR2 YFSETQ. This CDR3 is CASSLAEGRAFF. The CDR3 DNA sequence: TGCGCCAGCAGCTTGGCTGAGGGCCGAGCTTTCTTT. The whole variable domain, filled in from reference TRBV5-1 and TRBJ1-1, reads KAGVTQTPRYLIKTRGQQVTLSCSPISGHRSVSWYQQTPGQGLQFLFEYFSETQRNKGNFPGRFSGRQFSNSRSEMNVSTLELGDSALYLCASSLAEGRAFFGQGTRLTVV.

The chain carries TRBV7-2 and TRBJ2-4, with 8 positions matching TRBD2. Germline V lookup: CDR1 SGHTA, CDR2 FQGNSA. Trimming took 1 base from V and 2 from J; bases not matched to a gene: 7. There are 17 residues in the CDR3. The CDR3 reads CASSLVSSGGPKNIQYF. Written as DNA, the CDR3 is TGTGCCAGCAGCTTAGTTTCGAGCGGGGGTCCCAAAAACATTCAGTACTTC.

The chain has TRBV7-2 and TRBJ2-5, with 8 bases that match TRBD2. CDR1 SGHTA and CDR2 FQGNSA come from the germline V gene. The CDR3 spans 17 residues. The J segment lost 2 bases and the V segment lost 0 bases, leaving 8 bases of the junction unmatched. The CDR3 DNA follows: TGTGCCAGCAGCTTAGCGCTGATTACTAGCGGACAAGAGACCCAGTACTTC. Translated: CASSLALITSGQETQYF.

This clone was recorded once. The rearrangement links TRBV5-1 to TRBJ2-1; TRBD2 agrees at 11 bases. This CDR3 region has 13 residues. V lost 0 bases, J lost 10 bases, and 0 bases stayed unmatched. Germline V CDR1 and CDR2: SGHRS, YFSETQ. The chain's CDR3 is CASSLGLAGEQFF. The CDR3 DNA follows: TGCGCCAGCAGCTTGGGACTAGCGGGAGAGCAGTTCTTC. Using reference TRBV5-1 and TRBJ2-1 for the parts outside the CDR3, the full variable domain is KAGVTQTPRYLIKTRGQQVTLSCSPISGHRSVSWYQQTPGQGLQFLFEYFSETQRNKGNFPGRFSGRQFSNSRSEMNVSTLELGDSALYLCASSLGLAGEQFFGPGTRLTVL.

This chain joins TRBV6-5 and TRBJ2-7, with TRBD2 identical over 12 bases. The germline CDR1 and CDR2 sequences are MNHEY and SVGAGI. The CDR3 runs to 14 residues. Losses at the gene ends were 7 bases for V and 1 base for J; bases not matched to a gene: 2. CDR3 nucleotides: TGTGCCAGCATCGGGACTAGCGGGTCCTACGAGCAGTACTTC. As protein: CASIGTSGSYEQYF.

The chain employs TRBV5-1 and TRBJ2-3; the D is unclear. The CDR3 runs to 16 residues. V lost 0 bases to trimming and J lost 3 bases, with 14 bases between them. Germline-derived CDR1 and CDR2 are SGHRS and YFSETQ. The CDR3 is CASSLASRGETDTQYF. The CDR3 DNA sequence: TGCGCCAGCAGCTTGGCCTCTAGAGGAGAGACAGATACGCAGTATTTT.

This chain joins TRBV29-1 and TRBJ2-1; 9 bases agree with TRBD2. This CDR3 comprises 13 residues. V gave up 2 bases and J gave up 7 bases; unmatched junction bases: 3. The V gene's germline CDR1 is SQVTM and CDR2 ANQGSEA. The CDR3 sequence is CSVETSGSNEQFF. CDR3 bases: TGCAGCGTTGAAACTAGCGGGTCGAATGAGCAGTTCTTC.

The chain links TRBV19 to TRBJ2-7; D might be TRBD2 (5 bases). This CDR3 spans 14 amino acids. V dropped 1 base and J dropped 4 bases, with 11 bases sitting between them. The germline gives CDR1 LNHDA, CDR2 SQIVND (reference sequence). CDR3 DNA sequence: TGTGCCAGTAGTATAGCATCCAGCGGATACGAGCAGTACTTC. Amino acids: CASSIASSGYEQYF.

This chain connects TRBV7-2 to TRBJ1-1; D not resolved. This CDR3 is 15 amino acids long. Trimming left V 0 bases short and J 4 bases short, with 12 bases between. Germline CDR1 and CDR2: SGHTA and FQGNSA. The CDR3 loop is CASSLARGLGTEAFF. The CDR3 nucleotides are TGTGCCAGCAGCTTAGCGCGAGGGTTGGGCACTGAAGCTTTCTTT.

The chain is built from TRBV7-9 and TRBJ2-7; possibly TRBD1 for D (6 bases). The CDR3 is 15 residues long. Trimming cost V 5 bases and J 3 bases, with 17 bases left between them. CDR1 is SEHNR and CDR2 is FQNEAQ in the germline V gene (reference sequence). CDR3 region: CASSVRGGQSYEQYF. CDR3 sequence (DNA): TGTGCCAGCAGCGTCCGTGGGGGACAAAGCTACGAGCAGTACTTC. Complete variable domain (other parts from reference TRBV7-9 and TRBJ2-7): DTGVSQNPRHKITKRGQNVTFRCDPISEHNRLYWYRQTLGQGPEFLTYFQNEAQLEKSRLLSDRFSAERPKGSFSTLEIQRTEQGDSAMYLCASSVRGGQSYEQYFGPGTRLTVT.

The rearrangement links TRBV9 to TRBJ2-3, with a weak D call TRBD2 (5 bases). Germline V lookup: CDR1 SGDLS, CDR2 YYNGEE. This CDR3 has 14 amino acids. V lost 4 bases, J lost 0 bases, and 9 bases lay in between. In DNA, the CDR3 is TGTGCCAGCAGCACAAGGACTAGCACAGATACGCAGTATTTT. Encoded protein: CASSTRTSTDTQYF.

V usage is TRBV6-6 and J usage is TRBJ2-7; 7 positions match TRBD1. CDR3 length equals 12 residues. The ends lost 10 bases at V and 3 bases at J; junction bases unmatched: 6. The germline gives CDR1 MNHNY, CDR2 SVGAGI (reference sequence). The CDR3 sequence is CATNRGFYEQYF. The CDR3, as DNA: TGTGCCACCAACAGGGGTTTCTACGAGCAGTACTTC.

The chain is built from TRBV9 and TRBJ2-7; weak D call: TRBD1 (7 bases). V shed 4 bases and J shed 7 bases, with 12 bases lying between them. CDR3 length: 12 residues. The germline CDR1 and CDR2 sequences are SGDLS and YYNGEE. The CDR3 loop is CASSPAGGEQYF. The DNA of the CDR3 is TGTGCCAGCAGCCCGGCAGGGGGGGAGCAGTACTTC.

This sequence joins TRBV27 and TRBJ1-2; weak D call: TRBD1 (6 bases). V lost 2 bases and J lost 7, with 17 bases in between. The CDR3 is made up of 15 amino acids. Germline CDR1 reads MNHEY; CDR2 reads SMNVEV (reference sequence). CDR3 coding DNA: TGTGCCAGCAGTTTACACGACAGGCCTTTGATTGGCTACACCTTC. This encodes CASSLHDRPLIGYTF.

This sequence joins TRBV6-5 and TRBJ1-3; the D is unclear. The CDR3 sequence is 12 residues long. V was trimmed by 7 bases and J by 4 bases, leaving 8 bases between them. The germline V gene has CDR1 MNHEY and CDR2 SVGAGI. The CDR3 sequence: CASIDGGNTIYF. The CDR3 nucleotides are TGTGCCAGCATCGACGGGGGAAACACCATATATTTT.

The V call is TRBV5-6, the J call TRBJ2-7; TRBD1 matches at 12 bases. CDR3 length equals 14 residues. Per the germline V gene, CDR1 is SGHDT and CDR2 is YYEEEE. V shed 3 bases and J 5 bases; nucleotides not matched to a gene: 3. The CDR3 DNA is TGTGCCAGCAGCTACGGGACAGGGGGCCACGAGCAGTACTTC. It specifies CASSYGTGGHEQYF.

There are a few counts of this clone. The rearrangement links TRBV7-9 to TRBJ2-3, with 7 nucleotides matching TRBD1. Germline V gene lookup returns CDR1 SEHNR and CDR2 FQNEAQ (reference sequence). J lost 11 bases, V lost 5 bases, and 10 bases had no gene match. The CDR3 has 13 residues. The CDR3 DNA sequence: TGTGCCAGCAGCCAAAACCGGACAGGTTGGCAGTATTTT. Protein sequence: CASSQNRTGWQYF.

This clone was seen only once. The genes are TRBV19 and TRBJ2-1; D is unresolved. This CDR3 has 14 amino acids. Germline assignment: CDR1 LNHDA and CDR2 SQIVND (reference sequence). V shed 10 bases and J shed 0 bases, with 13 bases lying between them. CDR3 region: CATSTLSSYNEQFF. As DNA, the CDR3 is TGTGCCACCTCTACGCTTAGCTCCTACAATGAGCAGTTCTTC.